The rows below give T cell receptor beta chains drawn from one sample of a study of radiotherapy plus CTLA-4 blockade in lung cancer. Some clones are missing from TCRdb's copy, which holds only in-frame ones; the method was immunoSEQ multiplex PCR. The repertoire holds approximately 110,000 clones, with about 80% as singletons. Specimen: peripheral blood, collected from a patient treated with radiotherapy plus ipilimumab. Receptors originate from a human donor with non-small cell lung cancer that progressed on radiotherapy plus ipilimumab. Some clones in this sample may be carry-over from other donors' samples. Both conserved end residues are part of each CDR3. D genes are given only for firm matches. Clone size, where shown, is once, few, many, or a class for clones that have expanded.

>TRBV5-4|NA|TRBJ2-5|NA
TGTGCCAGCAGCCCAAGGGCGGTACGAGAGACCCAGTACTTC
CASSPRAVRETQYF
>TRBV6-1|NA|TRBJ1-1|NA
TGTGCCAGCAGTGAATTGTATCTGGTTGGGTCGAACACTGAAGCTTTCTTT
CASSELYLVGSNTEAFF
>TRBV7-9|NA|TRBJ1-5|NA
TGTGCCAGCAGCCAGAACGGTAACCGCAATCAGCCCCAGCATTTT
CASSQNGNRNQPQHF
>TRBV5-1|NA|TRBJ1-3|NA
TGCGCCAGCAGCTTGGGCACATTTGGTTCTGGAAACACCATATATTTT
CASSLGTFGSGNTIYF
>TRBV5-1|once|TRBJ2-5|NA
TGCGCCAGCAGCTACTACTCGAGGGAAGAGACCCAGTACTTC
CASSYYSREETQYF
>TRBV7-2|NA|TRBJ1-4|NA
TGTGCCAGCAGCTTAGGTGCGGTCGGAGGTCAAAAACTGTTTTTT
CASSLGAVGGQKLFF
>TRBV5-1|NA|TRBJ2-5|TRBD1
TGCGCCAGCAGACAGGGGGGAGAGACCCAGTACTTC
CASRQGGETQYF
>TRBV30|NA|TRBJ2-5|NA
TGTGCCTGGGGGCCAGGACGGGGAGAGACCCAGTACTTC
CAWGPGRGETQYF
>TRBV15|NA|TRBJ2-7|NA
TGTGCCACCAGCTGGGGACTGGACAGTTACGAGCAGTACTTC
CATSWGLDSYEQYF
>TRBV7-3|NA|TRBJ1-1|NA
TGTGCCAGCAGCTCCGGGACGAACACTGAAGCTTTCTTT
CASSSGTNTEAFF
>TRBV5-6|NA|TRBJ2-7|TRBD2
TGTGCCAGCACCGCTTTAGCGGGGACAAACGAGCAGTACTTC
CASTALAGTNEQYF
>TRBV5-4|NA|TRBJ2-3|NA
TGTGCCAGCACCCCCCAAAGGGGCACAGATACGCAGTATTTT
CASTPQRGTDTQYF
>TRBV4-2|NA|TRBJ2-3|NA
TGTGCCAGCAGCCCGGACGGAATTAGCACAGATACGCAGTATTTT
CASSPDGISTDTQYF
>TRBV11-3|NA|TRBJ2-1|TRBD2
TGTGCCAGCAGCGACGGGATGGCTAGCGGGGGGGCCGGCAATGAGCAGTTCTTC
CASSDGMASGGAGNEQFF
>TRBV29-1|NA|TRBJ2-7|TRBD1
TGCAGCGTCAGGACAGGGCACTACGAGCAGTACTTC
CSVRTGHYEQYF